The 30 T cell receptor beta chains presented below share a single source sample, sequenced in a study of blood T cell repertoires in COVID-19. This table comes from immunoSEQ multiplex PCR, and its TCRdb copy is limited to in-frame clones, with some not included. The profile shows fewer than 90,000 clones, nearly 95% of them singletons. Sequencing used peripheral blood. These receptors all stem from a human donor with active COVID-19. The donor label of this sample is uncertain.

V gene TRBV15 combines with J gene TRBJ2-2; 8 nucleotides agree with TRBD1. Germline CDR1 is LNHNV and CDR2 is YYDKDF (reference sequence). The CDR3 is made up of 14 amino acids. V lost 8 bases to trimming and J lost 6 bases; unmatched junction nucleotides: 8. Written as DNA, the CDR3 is TGTGCCACCTACAGACAGGGGATGGCCGGGGAGCTGTTTTTT. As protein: CATYRQGMAGELFF.

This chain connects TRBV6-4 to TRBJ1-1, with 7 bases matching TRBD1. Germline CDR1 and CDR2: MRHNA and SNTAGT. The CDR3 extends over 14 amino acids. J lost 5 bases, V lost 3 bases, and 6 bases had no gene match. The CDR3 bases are TGTGCCAGCAGTGAACAGGGGACGGGAACTGAAGCTTTCTTT. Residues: CASSEQGTGTEAFF.

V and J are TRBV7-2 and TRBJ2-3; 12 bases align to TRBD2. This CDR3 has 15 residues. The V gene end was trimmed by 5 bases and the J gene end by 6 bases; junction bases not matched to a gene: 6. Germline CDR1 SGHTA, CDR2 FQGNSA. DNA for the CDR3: TGTGCCAGCAGCCGGAGACTAGCGGGGGCTGATACGCAGTATTTT. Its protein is CASSRRLAGADTQYF.

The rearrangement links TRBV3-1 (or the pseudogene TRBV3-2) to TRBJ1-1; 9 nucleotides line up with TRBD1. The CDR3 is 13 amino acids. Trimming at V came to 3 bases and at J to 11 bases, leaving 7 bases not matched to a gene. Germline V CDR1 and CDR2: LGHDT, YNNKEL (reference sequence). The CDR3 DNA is TGTGCCAGCAGCCAGGACAGGGGAGTGGGGGCTTTCTTT. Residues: CASSQDRGVGAFF.

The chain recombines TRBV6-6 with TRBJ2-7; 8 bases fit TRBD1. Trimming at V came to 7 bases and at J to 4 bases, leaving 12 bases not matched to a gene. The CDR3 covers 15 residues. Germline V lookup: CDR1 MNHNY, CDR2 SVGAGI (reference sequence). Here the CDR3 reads CASNLSGGRVYEQYF. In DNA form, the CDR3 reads TGTGCCAGCAACTTGTCAGGGGGCAGGGTGTACGAGCAGTACTTC.

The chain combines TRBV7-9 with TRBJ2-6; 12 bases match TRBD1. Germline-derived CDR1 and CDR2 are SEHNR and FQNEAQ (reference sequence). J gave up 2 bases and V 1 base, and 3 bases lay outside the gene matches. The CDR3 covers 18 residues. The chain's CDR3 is CASSLVGTGGAGANVLTF. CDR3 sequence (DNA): TGTGCCAGCAGCTTAGTAGGGACAGGGGGCGCTGGGGCCAACGTCCTGACTTTC.

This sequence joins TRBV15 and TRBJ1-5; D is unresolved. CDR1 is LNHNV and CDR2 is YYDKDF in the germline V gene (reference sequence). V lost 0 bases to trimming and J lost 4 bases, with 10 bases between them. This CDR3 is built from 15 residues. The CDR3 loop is CATSRDLSPNQPQHF. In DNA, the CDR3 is TGTGCCACCAGCAGAGATTTGTCCCCTAATCAGCCCCAGCATTTT.

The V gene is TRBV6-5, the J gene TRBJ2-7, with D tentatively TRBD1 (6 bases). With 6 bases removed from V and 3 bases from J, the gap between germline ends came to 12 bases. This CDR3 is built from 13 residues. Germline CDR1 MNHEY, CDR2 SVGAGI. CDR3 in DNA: TGTGCCAGCAGAACGGGACATAGCTACGAGCAGTACTTC. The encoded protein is CASRTGHSYEQYF.

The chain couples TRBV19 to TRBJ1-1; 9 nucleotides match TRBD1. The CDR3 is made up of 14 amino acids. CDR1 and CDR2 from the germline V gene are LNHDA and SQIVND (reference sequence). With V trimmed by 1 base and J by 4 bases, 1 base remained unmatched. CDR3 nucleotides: TGTGCCAGTAGTATAGGGACAGGGGCCACTGAAGCTTTCTTT. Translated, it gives CASSIGTGATEAFF.

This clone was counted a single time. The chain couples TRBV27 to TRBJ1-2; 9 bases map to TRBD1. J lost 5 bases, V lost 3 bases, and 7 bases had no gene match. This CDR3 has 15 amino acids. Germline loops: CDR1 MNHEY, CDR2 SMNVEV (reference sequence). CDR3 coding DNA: TGTGCCAGCAGTTTTCGGACAGGGGCAAAATATGGCTACACCTTC. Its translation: CASSFRTGAKYGYTF.

DNA of the CDR3: TGTGCCAGCAGCCAAGCTCTAGCGGGGGGCACAGATACGCAGTATTTT. Its protein is CASSQALAGGTDTQYF. This chain uses TRBV3-1 (or the pseudogene TRBV3-2) with TRBJ2-3; 10 bases are a match to TRBD2. This CDR3 is 16 amino acids long. The germline gives CDR1 LGHDT, CDR2 YNNKEL (reference sequence). V dropped 1 base and J dropped 1; count of bases not matched to a gene: 2.

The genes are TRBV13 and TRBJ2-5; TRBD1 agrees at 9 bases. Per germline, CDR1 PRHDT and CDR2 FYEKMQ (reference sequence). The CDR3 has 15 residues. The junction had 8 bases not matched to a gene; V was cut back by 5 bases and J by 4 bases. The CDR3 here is CASSPTGGGGETQYF. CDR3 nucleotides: TGTGCCAGCAGCCCTACAGGGGGCGGAGGAGAGACCCAGTACTTC.

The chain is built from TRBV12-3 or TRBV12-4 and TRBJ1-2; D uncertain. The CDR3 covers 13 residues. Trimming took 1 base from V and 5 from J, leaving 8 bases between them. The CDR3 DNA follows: TGTGCCAGCAGTTTAGAAGCCCATTATGGCTACACCTTC. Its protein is CASSLEAHYGYTF.

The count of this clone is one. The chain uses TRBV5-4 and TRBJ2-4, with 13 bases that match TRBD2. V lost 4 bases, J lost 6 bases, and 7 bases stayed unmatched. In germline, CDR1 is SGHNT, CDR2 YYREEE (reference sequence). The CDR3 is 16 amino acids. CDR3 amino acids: CASSQPGLAGTNIQYF. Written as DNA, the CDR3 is TGTGCCAGCAGCCAACCGGGACTAGCGGGGACAAACATTCAGTACTTC.

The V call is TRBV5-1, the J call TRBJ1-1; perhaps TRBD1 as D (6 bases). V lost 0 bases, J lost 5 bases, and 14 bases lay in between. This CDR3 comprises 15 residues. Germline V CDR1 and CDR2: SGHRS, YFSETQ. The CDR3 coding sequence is TGCGCCAGCAGCTTGGTAGGGGGTAAGGGGACTGAAGCTTTCTTT. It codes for CASSLVGGKGTEAFF.

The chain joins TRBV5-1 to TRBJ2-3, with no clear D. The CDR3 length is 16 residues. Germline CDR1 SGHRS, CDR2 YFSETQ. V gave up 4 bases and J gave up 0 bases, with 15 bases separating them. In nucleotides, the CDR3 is TGCGCCAGCAGCCGCGGCGCCCTGGCTAGCACAGATACGCAGTATTTT. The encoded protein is CASSRGALASTDTQYF.

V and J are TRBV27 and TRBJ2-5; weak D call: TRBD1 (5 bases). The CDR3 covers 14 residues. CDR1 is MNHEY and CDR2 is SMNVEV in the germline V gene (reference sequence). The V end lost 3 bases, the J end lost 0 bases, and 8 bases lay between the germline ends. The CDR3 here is CASSLNRYQETQYF. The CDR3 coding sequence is TGTGCCAGCAGTTTGAACAGGTACCAAGAGACCCAGTACTTC.

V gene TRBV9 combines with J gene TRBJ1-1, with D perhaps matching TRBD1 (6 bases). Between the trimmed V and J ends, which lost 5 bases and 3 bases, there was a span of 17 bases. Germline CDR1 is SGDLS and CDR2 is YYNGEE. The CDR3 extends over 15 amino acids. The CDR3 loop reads CASSEGEGLYTEAFF. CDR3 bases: TGTGCCAGCAGTGAGGGGGAGGGCCTTTACACTGAAGCTTTCTTT.

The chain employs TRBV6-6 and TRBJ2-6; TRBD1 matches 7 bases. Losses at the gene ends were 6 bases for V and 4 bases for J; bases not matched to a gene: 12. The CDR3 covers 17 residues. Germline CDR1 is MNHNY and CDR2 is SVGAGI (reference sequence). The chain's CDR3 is CASSRRKTGEGANVLTF. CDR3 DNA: TGTGCCAGCAGCCGACGGAAAACAGGGGAAGGGGCCAACGTCCTGACTTTC.

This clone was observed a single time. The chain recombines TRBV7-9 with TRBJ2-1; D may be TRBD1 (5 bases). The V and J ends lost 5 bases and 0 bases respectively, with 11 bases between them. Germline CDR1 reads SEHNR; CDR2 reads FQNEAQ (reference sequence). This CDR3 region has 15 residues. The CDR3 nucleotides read TGTGCCAGCAGCGCCACAGGCGGCTCCTACAATGAGCAGTTCTTC. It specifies CASSATGGSYNEQFF.

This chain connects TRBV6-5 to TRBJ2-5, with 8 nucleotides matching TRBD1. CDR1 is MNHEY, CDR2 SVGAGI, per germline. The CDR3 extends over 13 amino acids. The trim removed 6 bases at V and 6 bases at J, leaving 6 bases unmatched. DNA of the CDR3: TGTGCCAGCAGACCACAGGGGGGCAAGACCCAGTACTTC. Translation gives CASRPQGGKTQYF.

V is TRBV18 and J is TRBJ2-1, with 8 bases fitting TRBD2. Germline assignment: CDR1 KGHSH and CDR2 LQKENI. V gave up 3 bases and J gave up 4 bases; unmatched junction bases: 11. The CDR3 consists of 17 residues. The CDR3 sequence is CASSPYYTSGEYNEQFF. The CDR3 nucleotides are TGTGCCAGCTCACCGTATTATACTAGCGGAGAATACAATGAGCAGTTCTTC. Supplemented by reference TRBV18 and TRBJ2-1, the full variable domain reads NAGVMQNPRHLVRRRGQEARLRCSPMKGHSHVYWYRQLPEEGLKFMVYLQKENIIDESGMPKERFSAEFPKEGPSILRIQQVVRGDSAAYFCASSPYYTSGEYNEQFFGPGTRLTVL.

The CDR3 region has the DNA TGTGCCATCAGTGAGTCTCTCGTAAACTATGGCTACACCTTC. As protein: CAISESLVNYGYTF. J is TRBJ1-2 and V is TRBV10-3; D unclear. Germline V gene sequence: CDR1 ENHRY, CDR2 SYGVKD. This CDR3 comprises 14 residues. V lost 0 bases and J lost 2, with 7 bases in between.

This CDR3 is CASSPVTSLYSYEQYF. The CDR3 DNA sequence: TGTGCCAGCAGCCCCGTTACTAGCCTATACTCCTACGAGCAGTACTTC. The chain carries TRBV5-4 and TRBJ2-7; the D gene is possibly TRBD2 (6 bases). Germline V CDR1 and CDR2: SGHNT, YYREEE (reference sequence). This CDR3 is 16 amino acids long. V dropped 4 bases and J dropped 0 bases, with 17 bases sitting between them.

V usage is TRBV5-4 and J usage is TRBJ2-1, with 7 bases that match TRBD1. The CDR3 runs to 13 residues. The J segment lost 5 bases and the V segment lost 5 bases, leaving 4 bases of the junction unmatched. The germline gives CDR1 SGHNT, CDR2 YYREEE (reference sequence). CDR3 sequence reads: CASSFTGDNEQFF. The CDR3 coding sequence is TGTGCCAGCAGTTTCACAGGGGACAATGAGCAGTTCTTC.

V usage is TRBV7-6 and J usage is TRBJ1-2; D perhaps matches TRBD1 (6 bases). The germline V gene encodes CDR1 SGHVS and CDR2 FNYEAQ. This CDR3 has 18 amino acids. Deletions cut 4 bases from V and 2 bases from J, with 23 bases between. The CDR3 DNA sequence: TGTGCCAGCAGCTCATCCCCCAGGGGCGCTTCCGTAAACTATGGCTACACCTTC. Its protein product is CASSSSPRGASVNYGYTF.

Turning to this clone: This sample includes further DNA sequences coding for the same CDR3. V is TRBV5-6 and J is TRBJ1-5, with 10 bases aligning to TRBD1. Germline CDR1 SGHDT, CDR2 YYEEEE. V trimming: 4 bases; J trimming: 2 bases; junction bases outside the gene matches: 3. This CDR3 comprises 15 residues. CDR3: CASSPGTGGNQPQHF. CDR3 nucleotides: TGTGCCAGCAGCCCCGGGACAGGGGGCAATCAGCCCCAGCATTTT.

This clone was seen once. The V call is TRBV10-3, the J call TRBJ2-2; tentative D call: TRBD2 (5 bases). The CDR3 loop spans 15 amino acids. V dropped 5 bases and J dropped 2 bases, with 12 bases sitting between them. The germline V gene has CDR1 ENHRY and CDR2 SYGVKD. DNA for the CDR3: TGTGCCATCAGTATCAGCGGCCCTAACACCGGGGAGCTGTTTTTT. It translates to CAISISGPNTGELFF.

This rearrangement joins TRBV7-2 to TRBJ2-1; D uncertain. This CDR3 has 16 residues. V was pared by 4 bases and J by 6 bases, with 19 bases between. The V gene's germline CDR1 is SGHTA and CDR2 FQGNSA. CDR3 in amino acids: CASSSRLRRMANEQFF. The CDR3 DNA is TGTGCCAGCAGCTCAAGGCTGCGGCGGATGGCCAATGAGCAGTTCTTC.

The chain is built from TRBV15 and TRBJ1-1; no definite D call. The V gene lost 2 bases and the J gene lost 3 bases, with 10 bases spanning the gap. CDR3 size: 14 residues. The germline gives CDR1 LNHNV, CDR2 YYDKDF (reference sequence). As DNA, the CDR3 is TGTGCCACCAGCAGAACCTTGGAGGACACTGAAGCTTTCTTT. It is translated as CATSRTLEDTEAFF. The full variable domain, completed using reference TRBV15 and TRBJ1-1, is DAMVIQNPRYQVTQFGKPVTLSCSQTLNHNVMYWYQQKSSQAPKLLFHYYDKDFNNEADTPDNFQSRRPNTSFCFLDIRSPGLGDTAMYLCATSRTLEDTEAFFGQGTRLTVV.